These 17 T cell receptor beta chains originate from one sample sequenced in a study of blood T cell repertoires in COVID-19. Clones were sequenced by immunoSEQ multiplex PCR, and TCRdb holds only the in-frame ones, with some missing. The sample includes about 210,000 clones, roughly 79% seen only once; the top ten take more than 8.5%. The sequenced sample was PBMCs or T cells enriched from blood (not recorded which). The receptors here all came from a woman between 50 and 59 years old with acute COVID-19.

The CDR3 sequence: CASSKTGSTNEKLFF. The CDR3 DNA is TGTGCCAGCAGTAAAACAGGTTCAACTAATGAAAAACTGTTTTTT. The chain uses TRBV28 and TRBJ1-4; D perhaps matches TRBD1 (5 bases). With 5 bases removed from V and 0 bases from J, the gap between germline ends came to 10 bases. CDR3 length: 15 amino acids. Germline CDR1 reads MDHEN; CDR2 reads SYDVKM.

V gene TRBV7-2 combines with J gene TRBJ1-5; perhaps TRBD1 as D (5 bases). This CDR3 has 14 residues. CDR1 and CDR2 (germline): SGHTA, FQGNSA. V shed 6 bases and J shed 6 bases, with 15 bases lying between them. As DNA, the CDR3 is TGTGCCAGCAGTTACACCCAGGGAGGTCAGCCCCAGCATTTT. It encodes CASSYTQGGQPQHF.

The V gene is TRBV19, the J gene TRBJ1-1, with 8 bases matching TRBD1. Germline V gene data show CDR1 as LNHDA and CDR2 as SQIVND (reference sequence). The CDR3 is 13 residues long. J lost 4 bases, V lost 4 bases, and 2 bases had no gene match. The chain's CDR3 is CASSKQGGTEAFF. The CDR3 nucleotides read TGTGCCAGTAGTAAACAGGGGGGCACTGAAGCTTTCTTT.

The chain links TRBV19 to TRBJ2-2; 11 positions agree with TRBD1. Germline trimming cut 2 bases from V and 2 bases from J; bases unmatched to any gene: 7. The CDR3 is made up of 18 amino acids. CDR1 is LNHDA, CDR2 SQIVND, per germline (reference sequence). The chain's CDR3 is CASSIPGQGAYNTGELFF. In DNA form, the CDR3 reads TGTGCCAGTAGTATACCCGGACAGGGGGCTTATAACACCGGGGAGCTGTTTTTT.

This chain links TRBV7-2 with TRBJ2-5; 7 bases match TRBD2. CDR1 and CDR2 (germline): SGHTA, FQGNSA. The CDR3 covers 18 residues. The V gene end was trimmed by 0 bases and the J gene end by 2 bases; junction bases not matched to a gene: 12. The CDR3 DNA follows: TGTGCCAGCAGCTTAGCCCCTTTTGGCGGGGGTACTCAAGAGACCCAGTACTTC. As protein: CASSLAPFGGGTQETQYF.

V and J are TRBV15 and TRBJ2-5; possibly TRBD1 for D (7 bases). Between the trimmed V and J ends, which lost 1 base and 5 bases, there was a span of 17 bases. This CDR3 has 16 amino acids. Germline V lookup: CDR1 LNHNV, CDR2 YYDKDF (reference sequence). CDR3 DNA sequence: TGTGCCACCAGCAGAGGGGCTCAGGGGGGTACGGAGACCCAGTACTTC. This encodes CATSRGAQGGTETQYF.

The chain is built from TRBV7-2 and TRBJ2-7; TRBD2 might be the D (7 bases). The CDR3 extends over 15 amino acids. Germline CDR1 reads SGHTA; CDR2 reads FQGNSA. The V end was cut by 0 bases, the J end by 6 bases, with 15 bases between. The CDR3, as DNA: TGTGCCAGCAGCTTAGCTGTCGGGGGGCAAGGCGAGCAGTACTTC. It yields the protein CASSLAVGGQGEQYF.

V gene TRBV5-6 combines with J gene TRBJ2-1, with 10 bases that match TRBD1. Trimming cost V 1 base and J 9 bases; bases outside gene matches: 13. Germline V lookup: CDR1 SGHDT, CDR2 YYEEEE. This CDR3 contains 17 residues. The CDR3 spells CASSLPSGTGVFGEQFF. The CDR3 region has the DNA TGTGCCAGCAGCTTGCCTTCCGGGACAGGGGTGTTTGGTGAGCAGTTCTTC.

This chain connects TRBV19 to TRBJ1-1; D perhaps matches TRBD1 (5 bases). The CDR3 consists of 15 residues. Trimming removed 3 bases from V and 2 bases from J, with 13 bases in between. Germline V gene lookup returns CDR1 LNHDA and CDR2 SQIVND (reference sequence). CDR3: CASSIRLQANTEAFF. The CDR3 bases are TGTGCCAGTAGTATTCGGCTACAGGCTAACACTGAAGCTTTCTTT.

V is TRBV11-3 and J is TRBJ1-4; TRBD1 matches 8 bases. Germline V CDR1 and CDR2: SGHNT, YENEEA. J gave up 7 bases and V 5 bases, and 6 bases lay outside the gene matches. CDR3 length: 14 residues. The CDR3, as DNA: TGTGCCAGCAGCAAGGACAGGGTCAGTGAAAAACTGTTTTTT. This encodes CASSKDRVSEKLFF.

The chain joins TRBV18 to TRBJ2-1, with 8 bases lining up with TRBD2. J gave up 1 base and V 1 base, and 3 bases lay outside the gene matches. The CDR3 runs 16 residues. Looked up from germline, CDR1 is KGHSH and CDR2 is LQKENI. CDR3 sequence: CASSPQSGRSYNEQFF. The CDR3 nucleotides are TGTGCCAGCTCACCACAAAGCGGGAGATCCTACAATGAGCAGTTCTTC.

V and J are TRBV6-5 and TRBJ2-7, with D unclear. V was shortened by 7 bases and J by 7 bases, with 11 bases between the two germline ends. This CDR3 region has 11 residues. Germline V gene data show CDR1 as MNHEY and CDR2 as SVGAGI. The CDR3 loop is CASTEHTEQYF. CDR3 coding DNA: TGTGCCAGCACCGAGCATACGGAGCAGTACTTC.

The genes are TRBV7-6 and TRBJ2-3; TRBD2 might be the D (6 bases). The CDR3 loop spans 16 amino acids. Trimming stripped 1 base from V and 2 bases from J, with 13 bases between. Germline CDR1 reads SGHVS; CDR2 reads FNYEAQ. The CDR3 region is CASSLVQGLHTDTQYF. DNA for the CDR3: TGTGCCAGCAGCTTAGTGCAGGGACTCCACACAGATACGCAGTATTTT.

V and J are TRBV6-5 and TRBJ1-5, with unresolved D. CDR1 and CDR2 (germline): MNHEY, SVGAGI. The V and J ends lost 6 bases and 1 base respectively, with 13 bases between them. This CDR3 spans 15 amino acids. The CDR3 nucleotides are TGTGCCAGCAGACCCCTAGGTGGCAGCAATCAGCCCCAGCATTTT. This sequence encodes CASRPLGGSNQPQHF.

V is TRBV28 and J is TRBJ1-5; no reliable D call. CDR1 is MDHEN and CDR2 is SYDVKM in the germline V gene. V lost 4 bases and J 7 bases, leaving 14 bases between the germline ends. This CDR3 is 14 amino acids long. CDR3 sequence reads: CASSSPGVRQPQHF. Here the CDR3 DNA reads TGTGCCAGCAGTTCCCCCGGGGTTCGACAGCCCCAGCATTTT.

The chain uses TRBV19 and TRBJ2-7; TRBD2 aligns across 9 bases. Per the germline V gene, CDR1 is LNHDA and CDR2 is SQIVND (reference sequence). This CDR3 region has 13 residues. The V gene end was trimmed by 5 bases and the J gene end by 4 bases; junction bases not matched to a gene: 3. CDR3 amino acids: CASSGGGAYEQYF. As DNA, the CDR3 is TGTGCCAGTAGTGGCGGGGGGGCTTACGAGCAGTACTTC.

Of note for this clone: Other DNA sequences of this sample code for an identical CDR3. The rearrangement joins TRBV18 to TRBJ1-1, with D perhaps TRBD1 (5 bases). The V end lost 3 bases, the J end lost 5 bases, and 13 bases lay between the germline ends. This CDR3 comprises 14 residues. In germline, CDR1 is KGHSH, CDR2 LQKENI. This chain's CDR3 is CASSPGQGGTEAFF. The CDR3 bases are TGTGCCAGCTCACCTGGGCAGGGAGGGACTGAAGCTTTCTTT.